The rows below give T cell receptor beta chains drawn from one sample of a study of radiation and T cells in renal cell carcinoma. Using immunoSEQ multiplex PCR, the repertoire was profiled, and TCRdb retains in-frame clones only, with some absent. The data hold 120,000 to 150,000 clones, with roughly 90% observed a single time. The material was blood, obtained from a patient whose treatment included radiotherapy and nephrectomy. The receptors stem from a woman in her 70s with renal cell carcinoma. Both conserved end residues are part of each CDR3. D genes are given only for firm matches. The listing skips clone size in some rows; elsewhere it reads once, few, many or a size class.

D: TRBD2
V: TRBV4-1
size: -
J: TRBJ2-3
CDR3: CASSQDGGSGVIDTQYF
DNA: TGCGCCAGCAGCCAAGATGGTGGAAGCGGGGTCATAGATACGCAGTATTTT

D: TRBD2
V: TRBV9
size: -
J: TRBJ2-1
CDR3: CASSTAGTTYNEQFF
DNA: TGTGCCAGCAGTACAGCGGGGACCACCTACAATGAGCAGTTCTTC

D: -
V: TRBV28
size: -
J: TRBJ2-2
CDR3: CASSPTDGGQRELFF
DNA: TGTGCCAGCAGCCCTACGGACGGGGGTCAGCGGGAGCTGTTTTTT

D: -
V: TRBV15
size: once
J: TRBJ1-1
CDR3: CATSRGGTEAFF
DNA: TGTGCCACCAGCAGGGGGGGCACTGAAGCTTTCTTT

D: -
V: TRBV29-1
size: -
J: TRBJ2-5
CDR3: CASGSETQYF
DNA: TGCGCGTCGGGCTCTGAGACCCAGTACTTC

D: TRBD2
V: TRBV30
size: -
J: TRBJ2-5
CDR3: CASSSGGGETQYF
DNA: TGTGCCTCCTCGAGCGGGGGAGGGGAGACCCAGTACTTC

D: -
V: TRBV5-1
size: -
J: TRBJ1-4
CDR3: CASSTNGRANEKLFF
DNA: TGCGCCAGCAGCACGAATGGTAGAGCTAATGAAAAACTGTTTTTT

D: -
V: TRBV7-8
size: -
J: TRBJ2-7
CDR3: CASSPNRDSSEQYF
DNA: TGTGCCAGCAGCCCGAACAGGGATTCCTCCGAGCAGTACTTC

D: TRBD2
V: TRBV5-1
size: -
J: TRBJ2-7
CDR3: CASIATSGTGEQYF
DNA: TGCGCCAGCATTGCGACTAGCGGGACGGGCGAGCAGTACTTC

D: TRBD1
V: TRBV6-1
size: once
J: TRBJ2-3
CDR3: CASSEGQEADTQYF
DNA: TGTGCCAGCAGTGAGGGACAGGAGGCAGATACGCAGTATTTT

D: -
V: TRBV6-6
size: -
J: TRBJ2-2
CDR3: CASSSRDLTGELFF
DNA: TGTGCCAGCAGTTCCCGGGACCTTACCGGGGAGCTGTTTTTT

D: -
V: TRBV9
size: once
J: TRBJ1-2
CDR3: CASSVDGGNDYGYTF
DNA: TGTGCCAGCAGCGTAGATGGAGGGAATGACTATGGCTACACCTTC

D: -
V: TRBV12-5
size: -
J: TRBJ1-1
CDR3: CASGQGPGEAFF
DNA: TGTGCTAGTGGCCAGGGGCCGGGTGAAGCTTTCTTT

D: -
V: TRBV5-1
size: once
J: TRBJ1-2
CDR3: CASSPDSYYGYTF
DNA: TGCGCCAGCAGCCCTGACAGCTACTATGGCTACACCTTC

D: -
V: TRBV5-1
size: -
J: TRBJ1-2
CDR3: CASSLESSLGGYTF
DNA: TGCGCCAGCAGCTTGGAAAGCAGTCTGGGCGGCTACACCTTC

D: TRBD2
V: TRBV27
size: -
J: TRBJ2-3
CDR3: CASSSGGPTNTQYF
DNA: TGTGCCAGCTCCAGCGGGGGGCCCACAAATACGCAGTATTTT

D: -
V: TRBV19
size: -
J: TRBJ1-3
CDR3: CASKRGQAPGNTIYF
DNA: TGTGCCAGTAAACGAGGCCAGGCACCTGGAAACACCATATATTTT